This T cell receptor (beta chain) is drawn from a study of shared clonotypes between healthy human individuals. The CDR3 runs 14 residues. Germline loops: CDR1 MNHEY, CDR2 SMNVEV (reference sequence). The genomic DNA of each subset was split evenly across several immunoSEQ plates. TCRdb's copy holds only in-frame clones and misses some; the assay was immunoSEQ multiplex PCR. Among around 550,000 clones listed, 90% to 96% were seen once. A CD45RA+ naive subset and a CD45RA-negative memory subset were split from CD4+ cells. The sample taken for sequencing was naive CD4+ T cells sorted from blood. Documented subset: CD45RA+ positively selected. The gene calls are TRBV27 and TRBJ2-5; 8 bases are shared with TRBD1. The DNA end lines up better with TRBJ2-7; the J call may be wrong. This receptor was identified in a woman in her 30s in good health. DNA of the CDR3: TGTGCCAGCAGTCAACCGGGACAGGTACGCGAGCAGTACTTC. This sequence encodes CASSQPGQVREQYF.